This T cell receptor beta chain comes out of a study of T cell responses to AZD1222 COVID-19 vaccine. V trimming: 3 bases; J trimming: 6 bases; junction bases outside the gene matches: 7. The CDR3 covers 15 residues. The germline gives CDR1 SGHTA, CDR2 FQGNSA. Study outcomes and limitations: Repertoires were sampled only after the peak T cell response. The CD4 TCRs associated with vaccination extended across spike and predominated at 160-218 and 743-854.

This clone turned up a few times. The antigen remains unidentified. Measured with immunoSEQ multiplex PCR; TCRdb has only the in-frame clones, and not every one. In the table there are about 140,000 clones, roughly 90% of which are singletons. Sequences were derived from peripheral blood, sampled on day 0 of AZD1222 vaccination. This sequence originates from an adult in good health. The V gene is TRBV7-2, the J gene TRBJ1-5, with 8 bases identical to TRBD1. DNA of the CDR3: TGTGCCAGCAGCTTTCTTTATGGACAGGGTCAGCCCCAGCATTTT. Translating gives CASSFLYGQGQPQHF.